The 24 T cell receptor beta chains in this list originate from one sample, sequenced in a study of OX40 agonist ivuxolimab in advanced cancers. The assay was immunoSEQ multiplex PCR, and TCRdb's table has in-frame clones only and misses some. The repertoire includes nearly 80,000 clones, more than 85% of them detected once, and approximately 7.7% sits in the top ten. The sequencing here drew on CD4+ or CD8+ T cells sorted from blood, taken in a trial of the OX40 agonist ivuxolimab. The receptors were gathered from an adult with an advanced solid tumor such as melanoma, head and neck, liver or kidney cancer.

The chain links TRBV7-3 to TRBJ2-2; 9 bases are shared with TRBD2. There are 16 residues in the CDR3. The germline V gene has CDR1 SGHTA and CDR2 FQGTGA. V gave up 5 bases and J gave up 4 bases; unmatched junction bases: 8. The CDR3 reads CASSRIAGVGTGELFF. DNA for the CDR3: TGTGCCAGCAGCCGGATAGCGGGAGTGGGCACCGGGGAGCTGTTTTTT.

The chain links TRBV13 to TRBJ2-7; no definite D call. The germline CDR1 and CDR2 sequences are PRHDT and FYEKMQ (reference sequence). This CDR3 contains 14 residues. Deletions cut 0 bases from V and 4 bases from J, with 10 bases between. The CDR3 loop is CASSLGRALYEQYF. The CDR3 coding sequence is TGTGCCAGCAGCTTAGGCCGGGCATTGTACGAGCAGTACTTC.

The sample holds one count of this clone. The V gene is TRBV28, the J gene TRBJ1-2; TRBD1 matches at 10 bases. V was clipped by 5 bases and J by 2 bases; unmatched bases: 8. The CDR3 runs to 16 residues. Germline CDR1 reads MDHEN; CDR2 reads SYDVKM. The CDR3 coding sequence is TGTGCCAGCAGTCACTTCGCGGGACAGGGGAACTATGGCTACACCTTC. Encoded protein: CASSHFAGQGNYGYTF.

The chain carries TRBV7-3 and TRBJ2-1, with 8 nucleotides matching TRBD2. The CDR3 has 15 amino acids. J was trimmed by 3 bases and V by 2 bases; bases with no gene match: 3. Germline CDR1 and CDR2: SGHTA and FQGTGA. In DNA, the CDR3 is TGTGCCAGCAGCTTAGGACGGGAGGGCTACAATGAGCAGTTCTTC. Translated: CASSLGREGYNEQFF.

The V call is TRBV2, the J call TRBJ2-1; 9 bases are shared with TRBD1. This CDR3 has 13 residues. Germline lookup yields CDR1 SNHLY and CDR2 FYNNEI. With 7 bases clipped from V and 9 bases from J, the junction kept 7 bases outside the gene matches. In DNA form, the CDR3 reads TGTGCCAGCAACTGGGACAGGGAAATTGAGCAGTTCTTC. Its protein product is CASNWDREIEQFF.

CDR3 nucleotide sequence: TGTGCCAGCAGCTCCTACAGGGGGCGGATCAACGAGCAGTACTTC. Amino acid sequence: CASSSYRGRINEQYF. This rearrangement joins TRBV11-2 to TRBJ2-7, with 9 bases lining up with TRBD1. Losses at the gene ends were 4 bases for V and 5 bases for J; bases not matched to a gene: 9. Germline CDR1 is SGHAT and CDR2 is FQNNGV. This CDR3 has 15 amino acids.

The rearrangement uses TRBV10-1 and TRBJ2-2; D is perhaps TRBD2 (5 bases). Trimming took off 2 bases at V and 2 bases at J, with 9 bases between the two ends. The CDR3 is made up of 15 amino acids. CDR1 and CDR2 (germline): WNHNN, SYGVQD (reference sequence). CDR3 DNA: TGCGCCAGCAGTGAGGGGAGAATCAACACCGGGGAGCTGTTTTTT. Amino acid sequence: CASSEGRINTGELFF.

This clone has just one count. The V call is TRBV6-1, the J call TRBJ1-5; no clear D gene. The CDR3 consists of 12 residues. V gave up 2 bases and J gave up 6 bases, with 5 bases separating them. Germline V CDR1 and CDR2: MNHNS, SASEGT. The CDR3 is CASSERVQPQHF. The CDR3 DNA reads TGTGCCAGCAGTGAAAGGGTTCAGCCCCAGCATTTT.

This clone was seen more than once but under ten times. V is TRBV29-1 and J is TRBJ2-7; D perhaps matches TRBD1 (6 bases). This CDR3 spans 12 amino acids. V was clipped by 4 bases and J by 6 bases, with 13 bases between them. Germline loops: CDR1 SQVTM, CDR2 ANQGSEA. CDR3 sequence reads: CSVAPGQSEQYF. In DNA, the CDR3 is TGCAGCGTTGCTCCTGGACAGAGCGAGCAGTACTTC.

The J gene is TRBJ2-2, the V gene TRBV5-1, with TRBD2 identical over 13 bases. V shed 4 bases and J 7 bases; nucleotides not matched to a gene: 7. Germline CDR1 is SGHRS and CDR2 is YFSETQ. The CDR3 length is 16 residues. This CDR3 reads CASSIRTSGSNGELFF. The DNA of the CDR3 is TGCGCCAGCAGCATCCGGACTAGCGGGAGCAACGGGGAGCTGTTTTTT.

The chain has TRBV11-2 and TRBJ2-7; D call uncertain. Trimming cost V 0 bases and J 3 bases, with 12 bases left between them. Germline assignment: CDR1 SGHAT and CDR2 FQNNGV. The CDR3 has 15 residues. The CDR3 DNA reads TGTGCCAGCAGCTTAGAAACGGTATCCCTCTACGAGCAGTACTTC. Translation gives CASSLETVSLYEQYF.

The chain couples TRBV5-1 to TRBJ2-3, with D unclear. The CDR3 spans 15 residues. Germline V gives CDR1 SGHRS, CDR2 YFSETQ. V was shortened by 0 bases and J by 4 bases, with 12 bases between the two germline ends. For the CDR3, the DNA is TGCGCCAGCAGCTTGGTTGGGTCCTCTGCAGATACGCAGTATTTT. It yields the protein CASSLVGSSADTQYF. Full variable domain (missing parts from reference TRBV5-1 and TRBJ2-3): KAGVTQTPRYLIKTRGQQVTLSCSPISGHRSVSWYQQTPGQGLQFLFEYFSETQRNKGNFPGRFSGRQFSNSRSEMNVSTLELGDSALYLCASSLVGSSADTQYFGPGTRLTVL.

The chain recombines TRBV27 with TRBJ2-2, with TRBD1 matching 9 bases. V was clipped by 2 bases and J by 7 bases; unmatched bases: 2. The CDR3 loop spans 14 amino acids. Germline assignment: CDR1 MNHEY and CDR2 SMNVEV (reference sequence). CDR3 protein: CASSLDRGGGELFF. DNA for the CDR3: TGTGCCAGCAGTTTAGACAGGGGGGGCGGGGAGCTGTTTTTT.

The rearrangement joins TRBV2 to TRBJ2-5; 7 nucleotides agree with TRBD2. The germline V gene encodes CDR1 SNHLY and CDR2 FYNNEI. This CDR3 region has 15 residues. The V gene end was trimmed by 5 bases and the J gene end by 5 bases; junction bases not matched to a gene: 11. The CDR3 sequence is CASSHERGGFETQYF. The CDR3 DNA reads as TGTGCCAGCAGTCATGAGCGGGGTGGGTTTGAGACCCAGTACTTC.

The chain employs TRBV5-1 and TRBJ2-1, with D possibly called TRBD1 or TRBD2 (6 bases each). The CDR3 runs 15 residues. Trimming removed 4 bases from V and 9 bases from J, with 20 bases in between. Germline V gene lookup returns CDR1 SGHRS and CDR2 YFSETQ. The CDR3 is CASSLDGAPGAEQFF. In nucleotides, the CDR3 is TGCGCCAGCAGCCTCGACGGGGCTCCGGGGGCTGAGCAGTTCTTC. Complete variable domain (other parts from reference TRBV5-1 and TRBJ2-1): KAGVTQTPRYLIKTRGQQVTLSCSPISGHRSVSWYQQTPGQGLQFLFEYFSETQRNKGNFPGRFSGRQFSNSRSEMNVSTLELGDSALYLCASSLDGAPGAEQFFGPGTRLTVL.

This sequence joins TRBV9 and TRBJ1-2; perhaps TRBD1 as D (5 bases). Germline CDR1 SGDLS, CDR2 YYNGEE. V was clipped by 6 bases and J by 4 bases, with 16 bases between them. This CDR3 has 14 amino acids. The CDR3 sequence: CASNLDGAGYGYTF. CDR3 DNA sequence: TGTGCCAGCAACCTGGACGGGGCAGGCTATGGCTACACCTTC.

The genes are TRBV18 and TRBJ2-5, with D perhaps TRBD1 (5 bases). Trimming pared 3 bases from V and 2 bases from J, leaving 10 bases between. The V gene's germline CDR1 is KGHSH and CDR2 LQKENI. The CDR3 is 14 amino acids. The CDR3 reads CASSPLTVQETQYF. For the CDR3, the DNA is TGTGCCAGCTCACCCTTGACAGTACAAGAGACCCAGTACTTC.

The V call is TRBV28, the J call TRBJ1-5; D uncertain. CDR3 length: 11 residues. V shed 6 bases and J shed 11 bases, with 11 bases lying between them. From germline, CDR1 is MDHEN and CDR2 SYDVKM. CDR3 bases: TGTGCCAGCAGGGGGATGGGGTCCCAGCATTTT. Protein sequence: CASRGMGSQHF.

The CDR3 DNA reads as TGTGCCAGCAGCCAAGATCTTGTGGTCTACGAGCAGTACTTC. This sequence encodes CASSQDLVVYEQYF. The rearrangement links TRBV4-2 to TRBJ2-7; D ambiguous. V dropped 0 bases and J dropped 3 bases, with 9 bases sitting between them. Germline loops: CDR1 LGHNA, CDR2 YNFKEQ. The CDR3 has 14 residues.

This clone has just one count. The chain joins TRBV5-1 to TRBJ2-5, with TRBD1 as a possible D gene (6 bases). Germline CDR1 and CDR2: SGHRS and YFSETQ. Trimming cost V 4 bases and J 5 bases, with 18 bases left between them. This CDR3 comprises 15 residues. Written as DNA, the CDR3 is TGCGCCAGCAGCCGCCCCACAGGGTCGTTGGAGACCCAGTACTTC. This codes for CASSRPTGSLETQYF.

Only one count was recorded for this clone. This rearrangement joins TRBV25-1 to TRBJ2-7, with 8 bases that match TRBD2. Germline CDR1 and CDR2: MGHDK and SYGVNS. The CDR3 totals 14 residues. With 6 bases clipped from V and 5 bases from J, the junction kept 9 bases outside the gene matches. The CDR3 sequence: CASSLPGGGNEQYF. CDR3 in DNA: TGTGCCAGCAGCTTGCCCGGGGGGGGCAACGAGCAGTACTTC.

This chain links TRBV5-1 with TRBJ2-1, with 7 positions matching TRBD1. The CDR3 sequence is 14 residues long. CDR1 and CDR2 from the germline V gene are SGHRS and YFSETQ. J lost 7 bases, V lost 4 bases, and 8 bases had no gene match. The CDR3 nucleotides are TGCGCCAGCAGCCCGGGACAGCTGATAAATGAGCAGTTCTTC. Translated, it gives CASSPGQLINEQFF.

The V gene is TRBV12-1, the J gene TRBJ2-5; the D call of TRBD1 is as the table states it, not checked on the DNA. TRBV12-1 is listed as a pseudogene. The CDR3 has 13 residues. In DNA form, the CDR3 reads TGTGCCAGCAGCTGGGGCAGGGGAGAGACCCAGTACTTC. Residues: CASSWGRGETQYF.

The chain joins TRBV5-1 to TRBJ2-7; no clear D gene. This CDR3 has 14 amino acids. Deletions cut 4 bases from V and 2 bases from J, with 13 bases between. Germline loops: CDR1 SGHRS, CDR2 YFSETQ. The CDR3 here is CASSARGSTYEQYF. Written as DNA, the CDR3 is TGCGCCAGCAGCGCTCGCGGTTCGACCTACGAGCAGTACTTC.